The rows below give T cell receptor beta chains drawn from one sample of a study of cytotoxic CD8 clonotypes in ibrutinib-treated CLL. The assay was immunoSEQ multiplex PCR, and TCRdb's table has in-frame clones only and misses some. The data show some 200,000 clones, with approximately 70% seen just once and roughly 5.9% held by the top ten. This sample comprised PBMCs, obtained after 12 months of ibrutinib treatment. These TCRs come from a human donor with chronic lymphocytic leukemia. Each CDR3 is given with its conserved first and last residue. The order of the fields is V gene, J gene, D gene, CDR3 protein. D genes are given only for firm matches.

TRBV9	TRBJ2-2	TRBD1	CASSARQGTNTGELFF
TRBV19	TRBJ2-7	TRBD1	CASTGPTGGSSYEQYF
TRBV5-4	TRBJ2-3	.	CASSLAAGTDTQYF
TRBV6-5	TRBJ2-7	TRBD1	CASSYSTGVTTGEQYF
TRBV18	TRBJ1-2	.	CASSPPTTLKYGYTF
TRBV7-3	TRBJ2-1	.	CASSGSYHNEQFF
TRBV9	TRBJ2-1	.	CASSVSGTSYNEQFF
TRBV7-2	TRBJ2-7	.	CASSLGPERSSYEQYF
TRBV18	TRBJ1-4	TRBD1	CASSPALGQEKLFF
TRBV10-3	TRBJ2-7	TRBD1	CAISEMDRGVYEQYF
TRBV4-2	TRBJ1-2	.	CASSQNQGTQWGNYGYTF
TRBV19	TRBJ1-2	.	CASSIGAVGYYGYTF
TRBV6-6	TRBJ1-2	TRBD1	CASSFPGQGEGYTF
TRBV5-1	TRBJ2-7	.	CASSPGQRTYEQYF
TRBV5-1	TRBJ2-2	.	CASSPGRAGELFF
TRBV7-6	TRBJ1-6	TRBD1	CASSLAGTGGDSPLHF
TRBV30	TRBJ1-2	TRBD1	CAWITGTGGHGYTF
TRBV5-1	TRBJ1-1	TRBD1	CASGRQGNTEAFF
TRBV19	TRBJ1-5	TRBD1	CASSIRDRGTGQPQHF
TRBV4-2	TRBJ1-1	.	CASSQEGAKMAFF
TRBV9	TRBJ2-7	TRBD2	CASSVGTSEPYEQYF
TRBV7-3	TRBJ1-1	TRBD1	CASSRDRGTEAFF
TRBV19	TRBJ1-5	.	CASHRDTNQPQHF